This T cell receptor (beta chain) is from a study of CXCR3-negative and CXCR3-positive naive CD8 T cells. The libraries of TRB cDNA were constructed through 5' RACE using UMI labels. TCRdb re-called the 5' RACE reads and catalogs CDR3 proteins one per entry, DNA excluded. The ten most abundant clones cover around 0.4% of a sample with roughly 110,000 distinct CDR3 sequences. The CDR3 loop spans 13 amino acids. Those CD8+ T cells considered naive were CD45RO-CCR7+CD27+CD95-. General study findings and limits: Cryopreserved cells partially lost CXCR3 expression, and fresh PBMCs were used in most assays. Greater hydrophobicity was found in TRB CDR3s of CXCR3-positive naive cells than of CXCR3-negative naive cells. For the naive subsets, surface CD5 was similar, and TCR strength was inferred from TRB CDR3 properties. Diversity proved comparably high across both naive subsets and much lower in memory CD8+ cells.

With respect to this clonotype: Its specificity is unknown.

The genes are TRBV12-3 or TRBV12-4 and TRBJ1-6. The receptor was isolated from a human donor in good health. Some clones in this sample may be carry-over from other donors' samples. The sequenced sample consisted of naive CXCR3+ CD8+ T cells from blood. Subset given: CD45RO-CCR7+CD27+CD95- naive CD8+ T cells expressing CXCR3 (TNR3+). This CDR3 is CASSSGYFSPLHF.